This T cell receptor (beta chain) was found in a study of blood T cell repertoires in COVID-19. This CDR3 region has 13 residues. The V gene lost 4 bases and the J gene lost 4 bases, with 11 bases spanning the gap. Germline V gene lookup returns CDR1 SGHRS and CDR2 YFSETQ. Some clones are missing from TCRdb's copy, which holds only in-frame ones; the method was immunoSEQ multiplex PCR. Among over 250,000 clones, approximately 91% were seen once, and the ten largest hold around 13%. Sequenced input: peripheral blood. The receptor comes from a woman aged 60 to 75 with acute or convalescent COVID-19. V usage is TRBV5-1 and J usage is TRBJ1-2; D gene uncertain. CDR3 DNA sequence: TGCGCCAGCAGCCCAGATAACAGCTATGGCTACACCTTC. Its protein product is CASSPDNSYGYTF. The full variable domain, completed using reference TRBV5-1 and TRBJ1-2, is KAGVTQTPRYLIKTRGQQVTLSCSPISGHRSVSWYQQTPGQGLQFLFEYFSETQRNKGNFPGRFSGRQFSNSRSEMNVSTLELGDSALYLCASSPDNSYGYTFGSGTRLTVV.